The 18 T cell receptor beta chains in this list originate from one sample, sequenced in a study of CD8+CD57+ T cells in acquired aplastic anemia. Patients who underwent sequencing had shown CD8+CD57+ cell expansion by flow cytometry. Genomic DNA, serving as template, underwent TCR beta VDJ and CDR3 profiling. Each CDR3 protein is one row after TCRdb ran MiXCR on the reads. This table has 250,000 to 350,000 distinct CDR3 sequences, about three fifths appearing once. Sequencing was performed on sorted CD4+, CD8+, or CD8+CD57+ T cells (not recorded which) from PBMCs. The origin of the receptors is a human donor with aplastic anemia.

CDR3 nucleotide sequence: TGTGCCAGCAGTTCGACAGGCGGGAACACCTTC. As protein: CASSSTGGNTF. J is TRBJ1-2 and V is TRBV6-1, with D possibly TRBD1 on 6 matching bases. Germline V gene lookup returns CDR1 MNHNS and CDR2 SASEGT. Between the trimmed V and J ends, which lost 5 bases and 12 bases, there was a span of 13 bases. The CDR3 length is 11 residues.

The sample holds many counts of this clonotype. The rearrangement joins TRBV3-1 to TRBJ2-3; tentative D call: TRBD2 (7 bases). The V gene lost 4 bases and the J gene lost 0 bases, with 20 bases spanning the gap. CDR3 length: 18 amino acids. CDR1 is LGHDT and CDR2 is YNNKEL in the germline V gene (reference sequence). Written as DNA, the CDR3 is TGTGCCAGCAGCCCGGGGGCGGGAGTAGGTCCTAGCACAGATACGCAGTATTTT. Its translation is CASSPGAGVGPSTDTQYF.

This clonotype showed up many times. The chain joins TRBV10-3 to TRBJ2-2; TRBD1 matches 10 bases. The CDR3 covers 16 residues. After removal of 4 bases from V and 0 bases from J, the junction contained 2 bases not matched to a gene. From germline, CDR1 is ENHRY and CDR2 SYGVKD. In DNA form, the CDR3 reads TGTGCCATCAGTGTTGGGACAGGGGCGAACACCGGGGAGCTGTTTTTT. Its protein is CAISVGTGANTGELFF.

V and J are TRBV6-1 and TRBJ1-2; D uncertain. The CDR3 has 15 amino acids. Germline V lookup: CDR1 MNHNS, CDR2 SASEGT. V was trimmed by 0 bases and J by 4 bases, leaving 12 bases between them. Written as DNA, the CDR3 is TGTGCCAGCAGTGAAGCGGTCGGCCAGACCTATGGCTACACCTTC. This translates into CASSEAVGQTYGYTF.

This clonotype was seen at least ten times. This chain joins TRBV6-1 and TRBJ2-2, with TRBD2 matching 12 bases. V trimming: 7 bases; J trimming: 7 bases; junction bases outside the gene matches: 7. This CDR3 has 15 amino acids. In germline, CDR1 is MNHNS, CDR2 SASEGT. The CDR3 region has the DNA TGTGCCAGCATTCCTAGCGGGGGGGCTGGCGGGGAGCTGTTTTTT. It specifies CASIPSGGAGGELFF.

As to this clonotype: This CDR3 fails to terminate in the conserved phenylalanine or tryptophan, so it likely reflects a read error. The rearrangement joins TRBV7-3 to TRBJ1-6; weak D call: TRBD1 (5 bases). Trimming cost V 1 base and J 5 bases, with 6 bases left between them. Germline V gene lookup returns CDR1 SGHTA and CDR2 FQGTGA. This CDR3 is 14 amino acids long. The CDR3 DNA reads TGTGCCAGCAGCTTAAGGGGGGATAATTCACCCCTCCACCTT. Amino acids: CASSLRGDNSPLHL.

The chain has TRBV29-1 and TRBJ2-7, with TRBD1 identical over 7 bases. After removal of 2 bases from V and 5 bases from J, the junction contained 6 bases not matched to a gene. The CDR3 is 13 amino acids. Germline V gene sequence: CDR1 SQVTM, CDR2 ANQGSEA. CDR3 region: CSVERTGINEQYF. Written as DNA, the CDR3 is TGCAGCGTTGAAAGGACAGGCATCAACGAGCAGTACTTC.

The rearrangement uses TRBV15 and TRBJ2-7; no firm D call. Trimming took off 5 bases at V and 4 bases at J, with 12 bases between the two ends. The CDR3 covers 13 residues. The germline V gene encodes CDR1 LNHNV and CDR2 YYDKDF (reference sequence). CDR3 loop: CATSARLGYEQYF. The CDR3 region has the DNA TGTGCCACCAGCGCAAGGCTCGGATACGAGCAGTACTTC.

This clonotype was counted at least ten times. This chain links TRBV10-1 with TRBJ2-7; D is possibly TRBD1 (6 bases). The CDR3 sequence is 13 residues long. Germline values: CDR1 WNHNN, CDR2 SYGVQD (reference sequence). The V gene lost 2 bases and the J gene lost 6 bases, with 11 bases spanning the gap. CDR3 loop: CASSERTEAEQYF. DNA for the CDR3: TGCGCCAGCAGTGAGAGGACAGAGGCCGAGCAGTACTTC.

The V and J genes are TRBV11-2 and TRBJ2-7; 7 positions match TRBD1. This CDR3 has 14 residues. Trimming at V came to 3 bases and at J to 3 bases, leaving 5 bases not matched to a gene. Germline values: CDR1 SGHAT, CDR2 FQNNGV. CDR3 loop: CASSFHGQDYEQYF. In DNA form, the CDR3 reads TGTGCCAGCAGCTTCCACGGACAGGACTACGAGCAGTACTTC.

With respect to this clonotype: No conserved phenylalanine or tryptophan is present at the end of the CDR3, so a read error is the likely explanation. The chain couples TRBV5-5 to TRBJ2-5; either TRBD1 or TRBD2 may fit D (5 bases each). The V gene lost 0 bases and the J gene lost 7 bases, with 13 bases spanning the gap. Germline values: CDR1 SGHKS, CDR2 YYEKEE (reference sequence). The CDR3 length is 14 residues. CDR3 DNA: TGTGCCAGCAGCTTGGCCGTACAGAGGGGGACCCAGTACCTC. Translating gives CASSLAVQRGTQYL.

V is TRBV9 and J is TRBJ2-1; 7 bases line up with TRBD2. The CDR3 totals 12 residues. The V gene's germline CDR1 is SGDLS and CDR2 YYNGEE. The V and J ends lost 7 bases and 10 bases, in that order; junction bases with no gene match: 8. Written as DNA, the CDR3 is TGTGCCAGCTGTATAGCCGGGGGGGAGCAGTTCTTC. Protein product: CASCIAGGEQFF.

This clonotype appeared many times. The chain couples TRBV29-1 to TRBJ2-3, with TRBD2 matching over 8 bases. This CDR3 has 14 amino acids. The J segment lost 3 bases and the V segment lost 4 bases, leaving 6 bases of the junction unmatched. Germline-derived CDR1 and CDR2 are SQVTM and ANQGSEA. The CDR3 sequence: CSVGAGGGTDTQYF. In DNA form, the CDR3 reads TGCAGCGTTGGGGCGGGGGGCGGGACAGATACGCAGTATTTT.

The chain combines TRBV12-3 or TRBV12-4 with TRBJ2-6, with D perhaps TRBD1 (5 bases). Trimming pared 7 bases from V and 0 bases from J, leaving 10 bases between. The length of the CDR3 is 15 residues. CDR3 bases: TGTGCCAGCATCAAAGACAGCTCTGGGGCCAACGTCCTGACTTTC. Protein product: CASIKDSSGANVLTF.

The genes are TRBV15 and TRBJ1-2; 8 positions match TRBD1. This CDR3 comprises 14 residues. Germline CDR1 reads LNHNV; CDR2 reads YYDKDF (reference sequence). The V and J ends lost 0 bases and 8 bases, in that order; junction bases with no gene match: 5. CDR3 region: CATSRDVRGQGYTF. In nucleotides, the CDR3 is TGTGCCACCAGCAGAGACGTCAGGGGGCAGGGCTACACCTTC.

This chain uses TRBV7-3 with TRBJ2-7, with 8 bases lining up with TRBD1. Germline V lookup: CDR1 SGHTA, CDR2 FQGTGA. V shed 8 bases, J shed 3 bases, and the junction held 6 bases outside the gene matches. There are 13 residues in the CDR3. The CDR3 spells CASSAQGGYEQYF. The CDR3 bases are TGTGCCAGCTCAGCACAGGGGGGCTACGAGCAGTACTTC.

Details on this clonotype: Here the CDR3 omits its conserved ending phenylalanine or tryptophan, so a read error is the likely source. The rearrangement joins TRBV20-1 to TRBJ1-6; 7 bases match TRBD1. Trimming took 4 bases from V and 8 from J; bases not matched to a gene: 5. This CDR3 spans 13 amino acids. CDR1 and CDR2 from the germline V gene are DFQATT and SNEGSKA (reference sequence). CDR3: CSAIDRADSPLHI. CDR3 DNA: TGCAGTGCTATCGACAGGGCAGATTCACCCCTCCACATT.

Turning to this clonotype: This may arise from a read error, as a much more abundant clone is one base away. The rearrangement uses TRBV6-1 and TRBJ1-5; D unresolved. The CDR3 runs 13 residues. Germline CDR1 is MNHNS and CDR2 is SASEGT. In DNA, the CDR3 is TGTGCAAGCGGGCGTGCGAGCAATCGGCCCCAGCATTTT. This encodes CASGRASNRPQHF.